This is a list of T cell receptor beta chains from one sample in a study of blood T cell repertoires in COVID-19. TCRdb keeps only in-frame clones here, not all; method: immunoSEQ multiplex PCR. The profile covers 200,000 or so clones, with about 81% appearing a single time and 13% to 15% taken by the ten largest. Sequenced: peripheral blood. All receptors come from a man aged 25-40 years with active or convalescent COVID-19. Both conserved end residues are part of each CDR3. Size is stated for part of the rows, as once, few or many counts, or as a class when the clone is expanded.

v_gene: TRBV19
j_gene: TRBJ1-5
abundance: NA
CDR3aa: CASQVGSHGFSNQPQHF

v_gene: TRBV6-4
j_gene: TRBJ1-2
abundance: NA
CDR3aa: CASSDSGAPNYGYTF

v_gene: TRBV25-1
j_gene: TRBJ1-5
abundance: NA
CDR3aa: CASSEVPGLKRGNQPQHF

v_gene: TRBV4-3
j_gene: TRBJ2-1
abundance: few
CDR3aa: CASSQDPAGGPGNEQFF

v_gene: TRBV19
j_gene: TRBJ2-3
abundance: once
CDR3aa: CASSMAGNTDTQYF

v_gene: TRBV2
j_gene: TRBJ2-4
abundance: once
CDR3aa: CASSTRWGGDIQYF

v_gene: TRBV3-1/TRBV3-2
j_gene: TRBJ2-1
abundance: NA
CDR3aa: CASSQDSGGYNEQFF

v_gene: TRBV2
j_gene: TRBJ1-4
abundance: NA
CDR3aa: CASNPTGGNEKLFF

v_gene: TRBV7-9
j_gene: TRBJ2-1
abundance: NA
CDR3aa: CASSSLRQVGNEQFF

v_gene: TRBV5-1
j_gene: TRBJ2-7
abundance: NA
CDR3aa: CASSLIQGVGYEQYF

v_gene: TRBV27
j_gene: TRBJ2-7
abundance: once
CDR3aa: CASSLTLTGLEQYF

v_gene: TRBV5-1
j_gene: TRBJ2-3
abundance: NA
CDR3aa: CASSLAQRGSLSTDTQYF

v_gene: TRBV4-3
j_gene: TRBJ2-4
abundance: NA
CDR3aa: CASSQESGFGAKNIQYF

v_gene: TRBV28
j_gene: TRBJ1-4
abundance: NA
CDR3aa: CASSSQGGTNEKLFF

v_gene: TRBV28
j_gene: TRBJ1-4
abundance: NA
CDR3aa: CASSLVQGNEKLFF

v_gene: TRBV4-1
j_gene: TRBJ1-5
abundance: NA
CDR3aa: CASSQDFAGNQPQHF

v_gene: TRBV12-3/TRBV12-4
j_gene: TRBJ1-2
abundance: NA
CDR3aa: CATTDRRGYTF

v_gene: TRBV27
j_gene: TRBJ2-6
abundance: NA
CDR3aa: CASSFGGASGANVLTF

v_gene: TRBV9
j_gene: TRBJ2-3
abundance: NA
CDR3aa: CASSVEGGSTDTQYF

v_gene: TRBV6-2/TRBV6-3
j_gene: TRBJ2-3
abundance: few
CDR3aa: CASSLLGSSITQYF

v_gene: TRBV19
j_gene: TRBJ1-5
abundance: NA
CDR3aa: CASSILGTGHIANQPQHF

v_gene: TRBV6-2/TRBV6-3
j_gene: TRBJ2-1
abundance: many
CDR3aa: CASSYSSGVTYNEQFF

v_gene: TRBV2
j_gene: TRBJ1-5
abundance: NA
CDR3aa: CASSSGGTGQPQHF

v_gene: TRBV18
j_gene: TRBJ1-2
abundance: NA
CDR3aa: CASSPDEGSGYGYTF

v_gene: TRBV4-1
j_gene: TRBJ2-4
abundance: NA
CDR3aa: CASSSILRGLAGGKTKNIQYF

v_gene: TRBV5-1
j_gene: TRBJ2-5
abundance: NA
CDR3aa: CASSLEDRGETQYF

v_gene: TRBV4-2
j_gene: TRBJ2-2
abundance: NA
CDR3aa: CASSPRTSGGARTGELFF

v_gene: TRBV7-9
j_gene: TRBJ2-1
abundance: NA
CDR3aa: CASSFPRDEQFF

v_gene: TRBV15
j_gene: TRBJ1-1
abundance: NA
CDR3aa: CATSRDRRSTEAFF

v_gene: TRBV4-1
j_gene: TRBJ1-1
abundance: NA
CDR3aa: CASSQAYMTGLNTEAFF

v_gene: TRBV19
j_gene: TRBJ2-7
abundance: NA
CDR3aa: CASSIAGQNPYEQYF

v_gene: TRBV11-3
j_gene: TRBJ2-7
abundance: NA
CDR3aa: CASSLGREQYF

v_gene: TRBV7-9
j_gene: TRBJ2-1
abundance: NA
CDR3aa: CASSSTSGASYNEQFF

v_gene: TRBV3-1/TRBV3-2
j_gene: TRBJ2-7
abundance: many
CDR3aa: CASSLRIGGHEQYF

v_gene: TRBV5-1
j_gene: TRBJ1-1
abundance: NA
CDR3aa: CASSLDALTRATEAFF

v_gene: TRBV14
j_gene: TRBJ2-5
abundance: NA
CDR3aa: CASSQDRPEETQYF

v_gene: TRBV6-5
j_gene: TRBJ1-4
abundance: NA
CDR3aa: CASGKEGSNEKLFF

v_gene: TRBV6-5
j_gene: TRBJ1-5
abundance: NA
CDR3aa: CASSQGHFSNQPQHF

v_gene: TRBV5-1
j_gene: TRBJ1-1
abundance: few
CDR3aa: CASSMTSLNTEAFF

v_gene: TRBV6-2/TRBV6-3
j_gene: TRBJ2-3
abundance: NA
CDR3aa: CASSYPDTQYF

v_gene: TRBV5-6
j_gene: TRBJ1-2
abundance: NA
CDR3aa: CASSSSTGDYGYTF

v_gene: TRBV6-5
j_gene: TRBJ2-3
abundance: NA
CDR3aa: CAGGTRLTDTQYF

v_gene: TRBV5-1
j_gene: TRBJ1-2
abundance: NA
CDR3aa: CASSMDRNNYGYTF